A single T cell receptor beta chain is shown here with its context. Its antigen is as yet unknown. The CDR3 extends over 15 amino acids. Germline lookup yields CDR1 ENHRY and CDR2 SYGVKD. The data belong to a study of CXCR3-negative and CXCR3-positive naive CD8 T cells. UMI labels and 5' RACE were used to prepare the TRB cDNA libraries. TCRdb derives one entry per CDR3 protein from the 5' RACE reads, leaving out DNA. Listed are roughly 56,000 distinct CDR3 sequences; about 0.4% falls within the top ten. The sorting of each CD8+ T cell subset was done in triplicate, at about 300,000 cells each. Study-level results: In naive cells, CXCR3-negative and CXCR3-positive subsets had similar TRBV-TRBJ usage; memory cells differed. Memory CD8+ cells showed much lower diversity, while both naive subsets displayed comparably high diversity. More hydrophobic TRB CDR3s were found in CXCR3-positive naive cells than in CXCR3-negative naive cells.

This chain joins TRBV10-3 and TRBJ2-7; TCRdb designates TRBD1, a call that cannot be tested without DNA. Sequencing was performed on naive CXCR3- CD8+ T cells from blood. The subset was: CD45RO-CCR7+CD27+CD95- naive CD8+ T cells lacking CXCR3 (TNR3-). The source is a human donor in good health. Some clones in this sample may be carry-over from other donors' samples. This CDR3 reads CAISGRTTDAYEQYF.